This TCR beta chain was captured by sequencing in a study of blood T cell repertoires in COVID-19. Study information: Italy, Spain and the United States were the sources of the convalescent and acute COVID-19 samples. T cells, B-cell-depleted T cells, or PBMCs provided the cDNA or gDNA that served as material.

How the authors handled the data: Nucleated cell counts were estimated from reference gene primer amplification. The data were produced by immunoSEQ multiplex PCR, yet TCRdb's version contains in-frame clones alone and is incomplete. The V and J calls and the clone size are those of that table, but D and trimming were determined from the DNA. Of 70,000 to 95,000 clones in the sample, around 94% are singletons; the top ten hold 6.3%. This clone was seen a few times. This clonotype was obtained from a woman aged 55-70 years with active COVID-19. Sequencing was carried out using peripheral blood.

The CDR3 DNA sequence: TGTGCCAGCAGTGGGGAGTATGCAGGACTTTCTGGAAACACCATATATTTT. Translated, it gives CASSGEYAGLSGNTIYF. The chain recombines TRBV28 with TRBJ1-3, with unresolved D. Germline lookup yields CDR1 MDHEN and CDR2 SYDVKM. V dropped 5 bases and J dropped 1 base, with 18 bases sitting between them. The CDR3 length is 17 residues.